The T cell receptor beta chain under discussion was sequenced for a study of shared clonotypes between healthy human individuals. Each sorted subset replicate got 200 ng genomic DNA, 25,000 to 35,000 genomes. The method was immunoSEQ multiplex PCR; TCRdb's version includes in-frame clones alone and lacks a portion of them. The sample contains 600,000 to 750,000 clones, over 60% of which appear only once. The TCR was taken from a woman aged 25 to 39 in good health. Material for sequencing was memory CD4+ T cells sorted from blood. The sample's subset: CD45RA-negative fraction.

The CDR3 sequence: CSSTGGAETQYF. CDR3 nucleotide sequence: TGCAGCTCCACCGGGGGAGCAGAGACCCAGTACTTC. The chain links TRBV29-1 to TRBJ2-5; perhaps TRBD2 as D (6 bases). V lost 8 bases, J lost 4 bases, and 14 bases lay in between. The CDR3 covers 12 residues. Germline loops: CDR1 SQVTM, CDR2 ANQGSEA.